The clone carrying this T cell receptor (beta chain) was seen repeatedly, ten times or more. Its target is unknown. The data derive from a study of molecular identifiers for immune sequencing clone quantification. When naive CD8 T cells were sorted, they were gated as CD8+CD4-CCR7+CD45RA+. TCRdb reanalysed the PCR reads using MiXCR and keeps one entry per CDR3 protein. The table shows 30,000 to 45,000 distinct CDR3 sequences, with 18% occurring only once. The CDR3 covers 13 residues. The V and J ends lost 0 bases and 10 bases respectively, with 13 bases between them. CDR1 is SGHRS, CDR2 YFSETQ, per germline. Study-wide results and limits: Clones with over 20 RNA copies captured over 98% of effector molecules but under 1% of naive ones. Even with some 990,000 naive cells present, spiked Jurkat TCR RNA from one cell was reportedly detectable.

The chain combines TRBV5-1 with TRBJ1-2; the D gene is possibly TRBD1 (5 bases). The sample comprised naive CD8+ T cells from blood, with Jurkat cell RNA spiked in. Subset here: FACS-sorted CD8+CD4-CCR7+CD45RA+ naive T cells. This sequence originates from a human donor in good health. Some libraries in this study had Jurkat cell RNA spiked in. The CDR3 sequence is CASSLAGHLDYTF. The CDR3 DNA follows: TGCGCCAGCAGCTTGGCAGGGCACCTCGACTACACCTTC.